This T cell receptor (beta chain) was sequenced during a study of cytomegalovirus exposure and HLA in healthy donors. Study background: Sequencing of about 179 million T cells in an earlier analysis found approximately 120 million unique TCR beta sequences. Around 77 million unique TCRs from HLA-typed donors made up an early data release. Of around 400 genotyped donors, more than 75% grouped in the Caucasian-associated ancestry cluster.

The CDR3 has 17 amino acids. The J segment lost 4 bases and the V segment lost 1 base, leaving 8 bases of the junction unmatched. Per the germline V gene, CDR1 is SGHTA and CDR2 is FQGTGA. General observations from the study: There were reportedly fewer N-insertions in an Asian-associated ancestry cluster than the roughly 670-donor mean, in a later analysis.

Note on this clone: Its antigen is undetermined.

The PCR employed 60 Vbeta primers together with 13 Jbeta primers. Generated by immunoSEQ multiplex PCR, the TCRdb table keeps only in-frame clones and is missing some. The profile shows about 280,000 clones, over 85% of them singletons. This sequence joins TRBV7-3 and TRBJ1-1; 11 bases match TRBD1. This receptor was obtained from a woman between 18 and 29 years old in good health and CMV-seronegative. The sample consisted of PBMCs. Here the CDR3 reads CASSLIGQGASGTEAFF. The CDR3 DNA follows: TGTGCCAGCAGCTTAATCGGACAGGGGGCGAGTGGCACTGAAGCTTTCTTT.